This T cell receptor (beta chain) was recovered during a study of T cells after yellow fever vaccination (dated by TCRdb to 2018 to 2020). Notes on the research overall: Libraries from fractions with low cell numbers were prepared with the SMART-Seq v4 Ultra Low Input RNA kit. To follow T-cell clones before and after primary and booster YFV17D yellow fever vaccination, bulk TCR alpha and beta repertoires were sequenced over time. Two healthy male donors, one aged 18 to 29 and one aged 30 to 39 years, were included in the cohort. Bulk PBMC replicates and cell subsets were isolated from blood drawn at multiple timepoints before and after both primary and secondary immunization.

CDR1 and CDR2, per the germline V gene, are SGHTA and FQGTGA. There are 14 amino acids in the CDR3, from cysteine to phenylalanine inclusive. Only CDR3 DNA remains: 42 bases, in frame from the first base. V is trimmed back by 5 bases and J by 2 bases, and the junction contains 4 bases that no gene match accounts for. General study outcomes and caveats: Most clones expanded after primary vaccination were re-detected after the booster (around 96% of CD4 and approximately 85% of CD8), suggesting broad memory maintenance. The study included only a couple of donors, which limits how far the findings can be generalized. Computational filtering was needed because FACS-sorted repertoires could contain abundant contaminating clonotypes from the bulk population. Compared with the primary T-cell response, the secondary T-cell response was faster but weaker, reaching its peak on day 5 rather than on day 15. A small fraction of clonotypes showed up in both the CD4 and CD8 compartments, probably as a result of convergent recombination.

In light of the paper, this sample's treatment or condition label describes: live attenuated yellow fever vaccine strain. A standard Ficoll-Paque protocol was used to isolate PBMCs from peripheral blood. Dynabeads CD4 and CD8 positive selection kits were used to isolate CD4 and CD8 T-cell fractions. RNA was extracted with TriZol from bulk PBMCs, CD4 and CD8 fractions, and dextramer-positive and dextramer-negative fractions. This clonotype occurred many times. Its antigen remains undetermined. Per-base quality was not reported, and no clone a single base away is much larger than it. TCR cDNA was synthesized by 5'RACE template switching, which introduced a universal primer site and unique molecular identifiers. cDNA synthesis was primed from both the TCR alpha and TCR beta constant segments. Two PCR steps were used to amplify libraries, with sample barcodes and sequencing adapters being added in the second step. Sequencing of libraries was performed on Illumina HiSeq 2500 (2x100 bp) or NovaSeq (2x150 bp). In the source study's methods: MIGEC handled demultiplexing of reads and collapsing into UMI consensus sequences, while MiXCR performed V(D)J alignment. Vaccine-responding clonotypes were defined with edgeR using replicate PBMC samples, requiring FDR below 0.01 and a log2 fold change above 5 up to day 15. Each bulk clonotype received a CD4 or CD8 identity based on whether the sequenced CD4 or CD8 repertoire contained that clonotype at higher abundance. The raw public reads went through TCRdb reprocessing: fastp at Q25, MiXCR clone calling, in-frame beta chains kept. Each entry merges the rows of one CDR3 protein and shows their most common DNA and genes. The V and J calls, along with clone size, are taken from TCRdb and not from the paper's own processing. Recorded for this sample are 25,000 to 35,000 distinct CDR3 sequences; less than 6.5% of them occurred a single time. The ten largest account for about two fifths of the sample.

The sequence was collected from a man younger than 40 who received the YFV17D yellow fever vaccine. Source: CD8+ T cells sorted from PBMCs, taken 10 days after the yellow fever booster vaccination. In this chain, TRBV7-3 is recombined with TRBJ2-3; 7 of the junction bases match TRBD1. The DNA reads as follows: TGTGCCAGCAGCCACAGGGGTTTCACAGATACGCAGTATTTT. Its translation is CASSHRGFTDTQYF.